Below, 19 T cell receptor beta chains from the same sample are listed, as sequenced in a study of T cells in Graves' hyperthyroidism and ophthalmopathy. TCR beta CDR3 sequences were amplified from RNA transcripts. An initial round of RT-PCR targeting the TCR CDR3 relied on the HTBI primer set. TCRdb analysed the multiplex PCR reads with MiXCR anew, one entry per CDR3 protein. The data show 250,000 to 300,000 distinct CDR3 sequences, 13% to 15% seen once. What was sequenced was blood. Receptors were obtained from a woman between 50 and 59 years old with Graves' hyperthyroidism that later progressed to Graves' ophthalmopathy.

The sample holds many counts of this clonotype. The chain employs TRBV7-9 and TRBJ2-5; 7 bases align to TRBD1. Losses at the gene ends were 0 bases for V and 3 bases for J; bases not matched to a gene: 7. The CDR3 is made up of 16 amino acids. In germline, CDR1 is SEHNR, CDR2 FQNEAQ (reference sequence). In nucleotides, the CDR3 is TGTGCCAGCAGCTTAGCGACCCGGACAGGAAAAGAGACCCAGTACTTC. Its translation: CASSLATRTGKETQYF. Looking up the rest from reference TRBV7-9 and TRBJ2-5 gives the full variable domain: DTGVSQNPRHKITKRGQNVTFRCDPISEHNRLYWYRQTLGQGPEFLTYFQNEAQLEKSRLLSDRFSAERPKGSFSTLEIQRTEQGDSAMYLCASSLATRTGKETQYFGPGTRLLVL.

This chain joins TRBV5-4 and TRBJ2-1; no clear D gene. Between the trimmed V and J ends, which lost 7 bases and 0 bases, there was a span of 8 bases. The CDR3 has 13 amino acids. Germline loops: CDR1 SGHNT, CDR2 YYREEE (reference sequence). The CDR3 loop is CASEKNSYNEQFF. The DNA of the CDR3 is TGTGCCAGCGAGAAGAACTCCTACAATGAGCAGTTCTTC.

This clonotype occurred many times. This chain connects TRBV6-5 to TRBJ1-6, with D possibly TRBD1 on 6 matching bases. CDR3 length: 19 amino acids. V lost 0 bases and J 1 base, leaving 16 bases between the germline ends. Germline CDR1 is MNHEY and CDR2 is SVGAGI. CDR3 amino acids: CASSYSDRSFSSYNSPLHF. CDR3 sequence (DNA): TGTGCCAGCAGTTACTCCGACAGGTCCTTCTCTTCCTATAATTCACCCCTCCACTTT.

This clonotype was seen ten or more times. J is TRBJ2-1 and V is TRBV20-1; D gene uncertain. Trimming removed 3 bases from V and 7 bases from J, with 13 bases in between. Germline V gene lookup returns CDR1 DFQATT and CDR2 SNEGSKA (reference sequence). The CDR3 extends over 13 amino acids. CDR3 bases: TGCAGTGCTAGGGACGGGTCAATGAATGAGCAGTTCTTC. The encoded protein is CSARDGSMNEQFF.

This clonotype was picked up many times. The chain is built from TRBV27 and TRBJ1-2; D possibly corresponds to TRBD1 (5 bases). Germline V gene sequence: CDR1 MNHEY, CDR2 SMNVEV (reference sequence). The V and J ends lost 6 bases and 7 bases respectively, with 18 bases between them. The CDR3 covers 14 residues. CDR3 residues: CASSPRRGEGGYTF. The CDR3 DNA is TGTGCCAGCAGCCCCCGGAGAGGGGAAGGTGGCTACACCTTC.

The chain recombines TRBV9 with TRBJ2-3, with 7 positions matching TRBD2. The junction had 6 bases not matched to a gene; V was cut back by 0 bases and J by 2 bases. Germline V gene data show CDR1 as SGDLS and CDR2 as YYNGEE. There are 16 residues in the CDR3. CDR3 sequence: CASSVGNSGTTDTQYF. The CDR3 DNA is TGTGCCAGCAGCGTAGGAAACAGCGGGACCACAGATACGCAGTATTTT.

This clonotype was detected ten times or more. This sequence joins TRBV10-3 and TRBJ2-3, with D possibly being TRBD1 (5 bases). Trimming took 0 bases from V and 1 from J, leaving 5 bases between them. The CDR3 covers 14 residues. Germline CDR1 is ENHRY and CDR2 is SYGVKD. Here the CDR3 reads CAISESTGTDTQYF. The CDR3, as DNA: TGTGCCATCAGTGAGTCGACAGGCACAGATACGCAGTATTTT.

This chain connects TRBV6-4 to TRBJ1-1; no reliable D call. The CDR3 is 11 amino acids. The ends were cut back, 3 bases at V and 8 bases at J, with 7 bases in the middle. In germline, CDR1 is MRHNA, CDR2 SNTAGT. The CDR3 bases are TGTGCCAGCAGTGATTTTAGAGAAGCTTTCTTT. It codes for CASSDFREAFF.

This clonotype was picked up many times. J is TRBJ2-5 and V is TRBV9, with a weak D call TRBD1 (5 bases). Trimming took 0 bases from V and 3 from J, leaving 12 bases between them. This CDR3 comprises 15 residues. Germline V gives CDR1 SGDLS, CDR2 YYNGEE. CDR3 nucleotide sequence: TGTGCCAGCAGCGTAGGATACAGGCCAGAAGAGACCCAGTACTTC. This sequence encodes CASSVGYRPEETQYF. Using reference TRBV9 and TRBJ2-5 for the parts outside the CDR3, the full variable domain is DSGVTQTPKHLITATGQRVTLRCSPRSGDLSVYWYQQSLDQGLQFLIQYYNGEERAKGNILERFSAQQFPDLHSELNLSSLELGDSALYFCASSVGYRPEETQYFGPGTRLLVL.

The chain combines TRBV20-1 with TRBJ2-7; 9 bases match TRBD2. Germline values: CDR1 DFQATT, CDR2 SNEGSKA (reference sequence). V shed 0 bases, J shed 2 bases, and the junction held 11 bases outside the gene matches. The CDR3 extends over 17 amino acids. CDR3 DNA sequence: TGCAGTGCTAGAGATAGAGAAGGGCTAGCGGGAACCTACGAGCAGTACTTC. It yields the protein CSARDREGLAGTYEQYF.

The CDR3 nucleotides read TGTGCCAGCAGCGTTGCTAGCGGCCTATTTGAGGCCCAGTACTTC. Translated, it gives CASSVASGLFEAQYF. The chain carries TRBV9 and TRBJ2-5; TRBD2 matches at 7 bases. Germline trimming cut 2 bases from V and 9 bases from J; bases unmatched to any gene: 13. Germline CDR1 SGDLS, CDR2 YYNGEE. This CDR3 is built from 15 residues.

This clonotype has at least ten counts. The J gene is TRBJ2-7, the V gene TRBV9; D perhaps matches TRBD2 (5 bases). CDR3 length: 14 residues. The germline CDR1 and CDR2 sequences are SGDLS and YYNGEE. Trimming removed 0 bases at V and 3 bases at J, with 10 bases between. DNA of the CDR3: TGTGCCAGCAGCGTAGGTCCGGGAATCTACGAGCAGTACTTC. Residues: CASSVGPGIYEQYF.

This clonotype has at least ten counts. This chain uses TRBV3-1 with TRBJ2-3; the match to TRBD2 covers 7 bases. The V gene's germline CDR1 is LGHDT and CDR2 YNNKEL (reference sequence). This CDR3 comprises 16 residues. With V trimmed by 4 bases and J by 3 bases, 10 bases remained unmatched. The CDR3 spells CASSPAVAGATDTQYF. CDR3 DNA: TGTGCCAGCAGCCCTGCGGTGGCGGGAGCGACAGATACGCAGTATTTT.

This clonotype was detected many times. This chain uses TRBV11-2 with TRBJ2-4; D is possibly TRBD2 (5 bases). This CDR3 is built from 17 residues. Germline CDR1 is SGHAT and CDR2 is FQNNGV. Between the trimmed V and J ends, which lost 1 base and 4 bases, there was a span of 17 bases. CDR3 in amino acids: CASSLVGGLGGKNIQYF. For the CDR3, the DNA is TGTGCCAGCAGCTTAGTTGGCGGACTGGGTGGGAAAAACATTCAGTACTTC.

CDR3 bases: TGTGCCAGCAGCCAAGATCTCACAGGGGGAGGAAACACCATATATTTT. Its protein is CASSQDLTGGGNTIYF. The V and J genes are TRBV3-1 and TRBJ1-3, with 8 bases matching TRBD1. CDR1 and CDR2 from the germline V gene are LGHDT and YNNKEL (reference sequence). The J segment lost 4 bases and the V segment lost 0 bases, leaving 5 bases of the junction unmatched. The CDR3 is 16 residues long.

This clonotype was observed at least ten times. The rearrangement uses TRBV30 and TRBJ2-7; D is unclear. Trimming stripped 2 bases from V and 2 bases from J, with 13 bases between. Germline V gene sequence: CDR1 GTSNPN, CDR2 SVGIG (reference sequence). The CDR3 loop spans 14 amino acids. The CDR3 loop is CAWSSGRTAYEQYF. The CDR3, as DNA: TGTGCCTGGAGTTCCGGCCGTACAGCCTACGAGCAGTACTTC.

This clonotype has more than one count but fewer than ten. The chain joins TRBV19 to TRBJ2-7; tentative D call: TRBD1 (6 bases). Germline V gene lookup returns CDR1 LNHDA and CDR2 SQIVND (reference sequence). Trimming removed 6 bases at V and 2 bases at J, with 11 bases between. This CDR3 is built from 13 residues. The CDR3 loop is CASSRDITYEQYF. The CDR3 nucleotides are TGTGCCAGTAGCCGGGACATTACCTACGAGCAGTACTTC.

The chain has TRBV28 and TRBJ1-2; 7 bases are a match to TRBD1. From germline, CDR1 is MDHEN and CDR2 SYDVKM. With V trimmed by 6 bases and J by 2 bases, 6 bases remained unmatched. CDR3 length: 14 amino acids. CDR3: CASRTGYPNYGYTF. The CDR3 DNA is TGTGCCAGCAGGACAGGGTACCCCAACTATGGCTACACCTTC.

This clonotype showed up many times. The chain has TRBV25-1 and TRBJ2-1; possibly TRBD2 for D (6 bases). The CDR3 covers 16 residues. CDR1 MGHDK and CDR2 SYGVNS come from the germline V gene. The V end lost 1 base, the J end lost 6 bases, and 16 bases lay between the germline ends. CDR3 residues: CASSESAGSGRNEQFF. As DNA, the CDR3 is TGTGCCAGCAGTGAATCGGCGGGGAGCGGTCGCAATGAGCAGTTCTTC.